This T cell receptor beta chain was found in a study of blood T cell repertoires in COVID-19. The wider study: The United States, Italy and Spain supplied acute and convalescent COVID-19 samples. PBMCs, B-cell-depleted T cells, or T cells provided the cDNA or gDNA that made up the material.

This clone appeared a few times. In the original analysis: From reference gene primer amplification, estimates of nucleated cell counts were derived. Assay: immunoSEQ multiplex PCR; the TCRdb copy retains only in-frame clones and omits some. The V and J calls and the clone size are those of that table, but D and trimming were determined from the DNA. This sample has about 240,000 clones; roughly 85% occur once, and the top ten carry roughly 4.6%. The CDR3 spans 11 residues. Trimming took 7 bases from V and 0 from J, leaving 6 bases between them. The germline V gene has CDR1 DFQATT and CDR2 SNEGSKA (reference sequence).

The chain couples TRBV20-1 to TRBJ1-2; unclear D gene. The sequencing input was peripheral blood. This TCR derives from a man between 45 and 60 years old with COVID-19, enrolled during active disease. The CDR3 loop reads CSVLANYGYTF. The CDR3, as DNA: TGCAGTGTGTTAGCTAACTATGGCTACACCTTC.